These T cell receptor beta chains were read from a single sample in a study of cytomegalovirus exposure and HLA in healthy donors. Repertoires were generated with immunoSEQ multiplex PCR, while TCRdb's copy carries only in-frame clones and drops some. Of 150,000 or so clones listed, about three quarters are singletons. Sequenced sample: PBMCs. The receptors shown here come from a female donor in good health and CMV-seronegative. CDR3s include the opening cysteine and the closing phenylalanine or tryptophan. The order of the fields is J gene, V gene, clone size, D gene, CDR3 protein, CDR3 DNA. The D gene is left open where the match is weak. A row's size may be missing; if present it is once, few, many or a size class.

TRBJ2-5 TRBV28 once TRBD2 CASRPLPGGETQYF TGTGCCAGCAGGCCTCTTCCGGGGGGGGAGACCCAGTACTTC
TRBJ2-5 TRBV7-2 NA NA CASSLVRGGRGEETQYF TGTGCCAGCAGCTTAGTTAGAGGGGGCAGGGGGGAAGAGACCCAGTACTTC
TRBJ2-3 TRBV25-1 NA TRBD2 CASSEGAGGLTDTQYF TGTGCCAGCAGTGAAGGGGCGGGGGGCCTCACAGATACGCAGTATTTT
TRBJ1-1 TRBV7-9 few NA CASSFGNTEAFF TGTGCCAGCAGCTTCGGGAACACTGAAGCTTTCTTT
TRBJ1-2 TRBV5-1 NA TRBD1 CASSPWTGGARGYTF TGCGCCAGCAGCCCCTGGACAGGGGGAGCTCGTGGCTACACCTTC
TRBJ2-1 TRBV29-1 few NA CSVESTRSYNEQFF TGCAGCGTTGAATCTACTAGGAGCTACAATGAGCAGTTCTTC
TRBJ1-1 TRBV19 once NA CASSSLPEAFF TGTGCCAGTAGTAGTCTCCCTGAAGCTTTCTTT
TRBJ1-1 TRBV7-2 few NA CASSLAQGTRNTEAFF TGTGCCAGCAGCTTAGCGCAGGGGACAAGGAACACTGAAGCTTTCTTT
TRBJ1-2 TRBV7-9 once NA CASSLTAAYGYTF TGTGCCAGCAGCTTAACAGCCGCCTATGGCTACACCTTC
TRBJ2-5 TRBV15 NA TRBD1 CATARTGHQETQYF TGTGCCACCGCCAGGACAGGACATCAAGAGACCCAGTACTTC
TRBJ2-1 TRBV15 NA NA CATSRDQASSGEQFF TGTGCCACCAGCAGAGATCAGGCGTCTTCTGGGGAGCAGTTCTTC
TRBJ2-1 TRBV6-4 few TRBD2 CASSDGGSEQFF TGTGCCAGCAGTGACGGCGGGAGTGAGCAGTTCTTC
TRBJ1-2 TRBV7-9 NA TRBD1 CASSLGGQGAVGYTF TGTGCCAGCAGCTTGGGTGGACAGGGGGCTGTTGGCTACACCTTC
TRBJ1-1 TRBV9 once NA CASSPTGSSRNTEAFF TGTGCCAGCAGCCCGACAGGCTCTTCAAGGAACACTGAAGCTTTCTTT
TRBJ2-1 TRBV6-1 NA TRBD2 CAIGTSGRNEQFF TGTGCCATCGGGACTAGCGGGAGAAATGAGCAGTTCTTC
TRBJ1-6 TRBV4-3 NA NA CASSQEGAPSNSPLHF TGCGCCAGCAGCCAAGAAGGGGCCCCGAGTAATTCACCCCTCCACTTT
TRBJ2-2 TRBV4-3 few NA CASSQERGRGTGELFF TGCGCCAGCAGCCAAGAGAGGGGGAGGGGCACCGGGGAGCTGTTTTTT
TRBJ1-5 TRBV12-5 NA TRBD1 CASALTGSINQPQHF TGTGCTAGTGCTTTGACAGGGTCGATTAATCAGCCCCAGCATTTT
TRBJ1-1 TRBV2 NA NA CASRAQRNTEAFF TGTGCCAGCAGGGCCCAAAGGAACACTGAAGCTTTCTTT
TRBJ1-5 TRBV29-1 NA TRBD1 CSVGPGGGNQPQHF TGCAGCGTTGGCCCAGGGGGAGGCAATCAGCCCCAGCATTTT
TRBJ2-2 TRBV7-2 NA NA CASSSLGGLKTGELFF TGTGCCAGCAGCTCCCTTGGGGGCCTGAAAACCGGGGAGCTGTTTTTT
TRBJ1-5 TRBV2 NA TRBD1 CASRRGQGSNQPQHF TGTGCCAGCAGACGCGGACAGGGTAGCAATCAGCCCCAGCATTTT
TRBJ2-2 TRBV2 NA TRBD2 CASSPTSGRANTGELFF TGTGCCAGCAGTCCCACTAGCGGGAGGGCTAACACCGGGGAGCTGTTTTTT
TRBJ1-5 TRBV6-6 NA NA CASTMVDSNQPQHF TGTGCCAGCACTATGGTCGATAGCAATCAGCCCCAGCATTTT
TRBJ1-1 TRBV2 NA TRBD1 CASSADQGVNTEAFF TGTGCCAGCAGCGCCGACCAGGGGGTGAACACTGAAGCTTTCTTT